What follows are 30 T cell receptor beta chains derived from one specimen sequenced in a study of Ad26.COV2.S vaccination and SARS-CoV-2 variants (TCRdb year 2021). The library was built by means of the immunoSEQ multiplex PCR assay. TCRdb took over this immuneACCESS table, retaining in-frame rearrangements with V and J assigned. Such tables are incomplete; in checked studies, under half of the missing clones stem from an unresolved V gene, and the remainder is unexplained. The sample table holds roughly 240,000 clones, of which 85% to 90% were seen once. The ten largest make up about 10% of the sample. Sample treatment or condition, as interpreted from the label and publication: about 20 received Ad26.COV2.S at low or high dose, single or two shots; about 5 received placebo; per-sample allocation not given. Repertoires of vaccine and placebo recipients were sequenced from samples collected on day 63 after the first injection.

Material: peripheral blood, obtained in a trial of Ad26.COV2.S vaccine versus placebo. These receptors all come from a person between 18 and 60 years old who received the Ad26.COV2.S COVID-19 vaccine or a placebo.

The chain carries TRBV3-1 (or the pseudogene TRBV3-2) and TRBJ2-1, with D tentatively TRBD2 (6 bases). This CDR3 is built from 15 residues. Germline values: CDR1 LGHDT, CDR2 YNNKEL (reference sequence). V shed 0 bases and J shed 7 bases, with 13 bases lying between them. The DNA for the CDR3 is TGTGCCAGCAGCCAAGAAATGGCCGGGGGAAATGAGCAGTTCTTC. Its protein is CASSQEMAGGNEQFF.

The gene calls are TRBV9 and TRBJ2-5, with TRBD2 as a possible D gene (6 bases). Germline V gene data show CDR1 as SGDLS and CDR2 as YYNGEE. CDR3 length: 15 residues. The germline V and J ends were trimmed by 3 bases and 4 bases, with 16 bases remaining between them. In DNA form, the CDR3 reads TGTGCCAGCAGCGGATCCGGGACTGGCACAGAGACCCAGTACTTC. Translating gives CASSGSGTGTETQYF.

The J gene is TRBJ2-7, the V gene TRBV5-1; 9 bases fit TRBD2. Trimming at V came to 0 bases and at J to 5 bases, leaving 6 bases not matched to a gene. CDR1 is SGHRS, CDR2 YFSETQ, per germline. The CDR3 covers 15 residues. The CDR3 is CASSLAGLAINEQYF. CDR3 DNA: TGCGCCAGCAGCTTGGCCGGACTAGCGATCAACGAGCAGTACTTC.

The V call is TRBV6-6, the J call TRBJ1-6; D is unclear. The CDR3 length is 16 residues. Germline lookup yields CDR1 MNHNY and CDR2 SVGAGI (reference sequence). Trimming cost V 6 bases and J 4 bases, with 16 bases left between them. The CDR3, as DNA: TGTGCCAGCAGATATAGCCCTGGCGGGTATAATTCACCCCTCCACTTT. Amino acid sequence: CASRYSPGGYNSPLHF.

This clone turned up a few times. CDR3 sequence reads: CASSRGTADNEKLFF. CDR3 nucleotides: TGTGCCAGCTCACGTGGGACTGCGGATAATGAAAAACTGTTTTTT. The chain recombines TRBV18 with TRBJ1-4; D is possibly TRBD1 (5 bases). Trimming took off 4 bases at V and 4 bases at J, with 13 bases between the two ends. Germline values: CDR1 KGHSH, CDR2 LQKENI. This CDR3 has 15 amino acids.

The gene calls are TRBV6-5 and TRBJ1-5; D may be TRBD1 (6 bases). Deletions cut 5 bases from V and 1 base from J, with 12 bases between. This CDR3 has 15 residues. Germline-derived CDR1 and CDR2 are MNHEY and SVGAGI. The CDR3 nucleotides are TGTGCCAGCAGTAGAGGGGGTGCGAGCAATCAGCCCCAGCATTTT. It specifies CASSRGGASNQPQHF.

J is TRBJ1-5 and V is TRBV1; the DNA was not compared with TRBD1, the D call given in the table. TRBV1 corresponds to a pseudogene. The CDR3 consists of 19 residues. CDR3 loop: CTSSQEGTGESNGNQPQHF. The CDR3 nucleotides are TGCACCAGCAGCCAAGAAGGGACAGGGGAAAGTAACGGCAATCAGCCCCAGCATTTT.

The rearrangement links TRBV9 to TRBJ2-7; 9 bases agree with TRBD1. Germline trimming cut 3 bases from V and 2 bases from J; bases unmatched to any gene: 12. This CDR3 contains 17 residues. Germline V gene lookup returns CDR1 SGDLS and CDR2 YYNGEE. The CDR3 spells CASSEGGQGLGAYEQYF. The CDR3 DNA follows: TGTGCCAGCAGCGAGGGGGGACAGGGACTCGGGGCCTACGAGCAGTACTTC. The whole variable domain, filled in from reference TRBV9 and TRBJ2-7, reads DSGVTQTPKHLITATGQRVTLRCSPRSGDLSVYWYQQSLDQGLQFLIQYYNGEERAKGNILERFSAQQFPDLHSELNLSSLELGDSALYFCASSEGGQGLGAYEQYFGPGTRLTVT.

The genes are TRBV7-2 and TRBJ1-1; the D gene is possibly TRBD1 (6 bases). CDR1 SGHTA and CDR2 FQGNSA come from the germline V gene. The ends were cut back, 2 bases at V and 3 bases at J, with 7 bases in the middle. The CDR3 has 13 residues. CDR3 bases: TGTGCCAGCAGCTTAAGGACAGACACTGAAGCTTTCTTT. Translating gives CASSLRTDTEAFF.

The rearrangement links TRBV18 to TRBJ1-6; tentative D call: TRBD1 (6 bases). The CDR3 loop spans 17 amino acids. V was shortened by 1 base and J by 3 bases, with 13 bases between the two germline ends. CDR1 KGHSH and CDR2 LQKENI come from the germline V gene. CDR3 DNA sequence: TGTGCCAGCTCACCACTAAGCGGACAGTACTATAATTCACCCCTCCACTTT. Protein sequence: CASSPLSGQYYNSPLHF. The variable domain in full, completed from reference TRBV18 and TRBJ1-6, reads NAGVMQNPRHLVRRRGQEARLRCSPMKGHSHVYWYRQLPEEGLKFMVYLQKENIIDESGMPKERFSAEFPKEGPSILRIQQVVRGDSAAYFCASSPLSGQYYNSPLHFGNGTRLTVT.

This chain links TRBV6-5 with TRBJ1-1; weak D call: TRBD1 (5 bases). Germline V gene sequence: CDR1 MNHEY, CDR2 SVGAGI. This CDR3 has 13 residues. The V and J ends lost 6 bases and 3 bases respectively, with 11 bases between them. The CDR3 is CASRRTGHTEAFF. The DNA for the CDR3 is TGTGCCAGCAGAAGAACAGGTCACACTGAAGCTTTCTTT.

Only a few counts were recorded for this clone. V gene TRBV5-1 combines with J gene TRBJ2-2; D remains unclear. V was cut by 3 bases and J by 3 bases, with 6 bases left in between. The germline V gene has CDR1 SGHRS and CDR2 YFSETQ. The CDR3 spans 13 residues. CDR3 bases: TGCGCCAGCAGCTCCCCTTACACCGGGGAGCTGTTTTTT. Amino acid sequence: CASSSPYTGELFF.

The genes are TRBV7-2 and TRBJ2-7; D may be TRBD1 (6 bases). The CDR3 has 12 amino acids. The V gene lost 4 bases and the J gene lost 4 bases, with 8 bases spanning the gap. Germline CDR1 SGHTA, CDR2 FQGNSA. CDR3 bases: TGTGCCAGCAGCTCCACAGGGTACGAGCAGTACTTC. Protein: CASSSTGYEQYF.

The chain is built from TRBV15 and TRBJ2-7, with D possibly matching TRBD2 (5 bases). CDR3 length equals 14 residues. V lost 1 base and J lost 2, with 9 bases in between. CDR1 LNHNV and CDR2 YYDKDF come from the germline V gene (reference sequence). The CDR3 DNA reads as TGTGCCACCAGCAGAGTGAGGGTTCCCTACGAGCAGTACTTC. Its protein product is CATSRVRVPYEQYF.

This sequence joins TRBV19 and TRBJ2-7; 7 nucleotides match TRBD1. V was pared by 6 bases and J by 0 bases, with 8 bases of the junction left unmatched. The CDR3 sequence is 15 residues long. Germline-derived CDR1 and CDR2 are LNHDA and SQIVND (reference sequence). CDR3 coding DNA: TGTGCCAGTAGCACCACCCGACAGGGCTCCTACGAGCAGTACTTC. Translated: CASSTTRQGSYEQYF.

This clone was observed a handful of times. V gene TRBV19 combines with J gene TRBJ2-3; D is possibly TRBD2 (5 bases). This CDR3 comprises 15 residues. CDR1 is LNHDA and CDR2 is SQIVND in the germline V gene (reference sequence). V lost 6 bases and J lost 0, with 13 bases in between. The CDR3: CASRYGISSTDTQYF. In nucleotides, the CDR3 is TGTGCCAGTAGGTACGGGATATCTAGCACAGATACGCAGTATTTT.

The V and J genes are TRBV2 and TRBJ2-5; the D is unclear. Trimming left V 0 bases short and J 2 bases short, with 4 bases between. The CDR3 is made up of 13 amino acids. Germline V gene sequence: CDR1 SNHLY, CDR2 FYNNEI. CDR3 nucleotides: TGTGCCAGCAGTGAAGCGGGGCAAGAGACCCAGTACTTC. Translation: CASSEAGQETQYF.

The chain employs TRBV11-2 and TRBJ2-5, with D maybe TRBD2 (6 bases). Per the germline V gene, CDR1 is SGHAT and CDR2 is FQNNGV. The length of the CDR3 is 14 residues. V was cut by 3 bases and J by 7 bases, with 15 bases left in between. In DNA form, the CDR3 reads TGTGCCAGCAGCTTTGGAGGGCGGGAAGGGACCCAGTACTTC. This encodes CASSFGGREGTQYF.

This clone was observed once. DNA for the CDR3: TGTGCCACCCTGGGGCGCAGGCTTAGCGGGAAGACAGATACGCAGTATTTT. Amino acids: CATLGRRLSGKTDTQYF. This rearrangement joins TRBV27 to TRBJ2-3; 8 bases are shared with TRBD2. V was clipped by 10 bases and J by 3 bases; unmatched bases: 18. Germline V CDR1 and CDR2: MNHEY, SMNVEV (reference sequence). This CDR3 has 17 amino acids.

The CDR3, as DNA: TGTGCCACCAGCAGAGATCTGGGACAGGGGGCGCGAGCCTCCTACGAGCAGTACTTC. This translates into CATSRDLGQGARASYEQYF. This chain links TRBV15 with TRBJ2-7; 12 bases fit TRBD1. This CDR3 comprises 19 residues. Trimming removed 0 bases from V and 0 bases from J; junction bases left unmatched: 9. The germline V gene encodes CDR1 LNHNV and CDR2 YYDKDF (reference sequence).

The rearrangement joins TRBV27 to TRBJ1-5, with 9 bases aligning to TRBD1. The CDR3 totals 14 residues. Germline-derived CDR1 and CDR2 are MNHEY and SMNVEV (reference sequence). Trimming at V came to 6 bases and at J to 4 bases, leaving 4 bases not matched to a gene. The CDR3 DNA sequence: TGTGCCAGCAGGCCCGGGACAGGGAATCAGCCCCAGCATTTT. It is translated as CASRPGTGNQPQHF.

This chain uses TRBV5-4 with TRBJ1-1; D is unresolved. Germline CDR1 reads SGHNT; CDR2 reads YYREEE (reference sequence). CDR3 length: 16 residues. Trimming pared 4 bases from V and 0 bases from J, leaving 16 bases between. CDR3 sequence reads: CASSHGLSPMNTEAFF. Here the CDR3 DNA reads TGTGCCAGCAGCCACGGATTGTCTCCGATGAACACTGAAGCTTTCTTT.

V and J are TRBV3-1 (or the pseudogene TRBV3-2) and TRBJ2-1, with no clear D. The CDR3 extends over 13 amino acids. CDR1 is LGHDT, CDR2 YNNKEL, per germline (reference sequence). V lost 0 bases, J lost 8 bases, and 8 bases lay in between. CDR3 sequence: CASSQELGDEQFF. In nucleotides, the CDR3 is TGTGCCAGCAGCCAAGAGCTAGGAGATGAGCAGTTCTTC.

The chain is built from TRBV21-1 and TRBJ1-6; the table calls TRBD1, which could not be checked here. TRBV21-1 is labeled a pseudogene. The CDR3 is made up of 17 amino acids. The CDR3 region has the DNA TGTGCCAGCAGCGAAGACTCCGGGACAGGGGTCTATTCACCCCTCCACTTT. Translation gives CASSEDSGTGVYSPLHF.

CDR3 bases: TGTGCCACCAGCGTAGGGAGGGCCCTCCAAAACAATGAGCAGTTCTTC. Its translation: CATSVGRALQNNEQFF. The chain is built from TRBV15 and TRBJ2-1, with 7 bases identical to TRBD2. V was pared by 5 bases and J by 5 bases, with 12 bases of the junction left unmatched. The CDR3 has 16 residues. The V gene's germline CDR1 is LNHNV and CDR2 YYDKDF (reference sequence).

The chain is built from TRBV2 and TRBJ1-4; no clear D gene. The CDR3 extends over 12 amino acids. CDR1 is SNHLY and CDR2 is FYNNEI in the germline V gene. Between the trimmed V and J ends, which lost 7 bases and 11 bases, there was a span of 14 bases. The CDR3 DNA is TGTGCCAGCACGGCTCAGGAGTTTAAACTGTTTTTT. It is translated as CASTAQEFKLFF.

The chain links TRBV9 to TRBJ1-2; D not certain. Germline V lookup: CDR1 SGDLS, CDR2 YYNGEE. This CDR3 is 13 amino acids long. Between the trimmed V and J ends, which lost 5 bases and 8 bases, there was a span of 16 bases. In DNA form, the CDR3 reads TGTGCCAGCAGTAGATCAGCCGAGCGGGGCTACACCTTC. Its protein product is CASSRSAERGYTF.

This chain connects TRBV6-2 or TRBV6-3 to TRBJ2-3, with 10 bases identical to TRBD2. V gave up 0 bases and J gave up 5 bases; unmatched junction bases: 11. Germline V CDR1 and CDR2: MNHEY, SVGEGT. This CDR3 has 18 residues. The DNA for the CDR3 is TGTGCCAGCAGTTACTCGAGACAGCGGGGGGGAACCCAAGATACGCAGTATTTT. This encodes CASSYSRQRGGTQDTQYF.

The V gene is TRBV5-6, the J gene TRBJ2-1; unclear D gene. The CDR3 has 13 residues. Germline CDR1 is SGHDT and CDR2 is YYEEEE. With 0 bases removed from V and 8 bases from J, the gap between germline ends came to 9 bases. CDR3 bases: TGTGCCAGCAGCTTGGTCCCAGCCGATGAGCAGTTCTTC. It encodes CASSLVPADEQFF.

This chain joins TRBV13 and TRBJ2-7, with unresolved D. V lost 5 bases, J lost 5 bases, and 10 bases lay in between. Germline V gene sequence: CDR1 PRHDT, CDR2 FYEKMQ (reference sequence). The CDR3 is made up of 12 amino acids. The CDR3 nucleotides are TGTGCCAGCAGCCCGCGACGGGACGAGCAGTACTTC. Its protein is CASSPRRDEQYF.